These 28 T cell receptor beta chains came from one sample sequenced in a study of Tregs in tolerant kidney transplant recipients. This table comes from immunoSEQ multiplex PCR, and its TCRdb copy is limited to in-frame clones, with some not included. With some 1,000 clones in the sample, the ten largest clones hold under 20%. FACS sorting followed an approximately six-day coculture of CFSE-labeled recipient PBMCs with irradiated graft donor PBMCs. For these receptors, no antigen is known. This sample comprised CD4+ T cells from blood cultured with allogeneic cells, obtained before the transplant. These receptors came from a human patient who received a combined kidney and bone marrow transplant.

By frequency, this clone is large (0.1 to 1%). The read terminates 3 residues ahead of where the CDR3 ends, so the germline J gene completes it. The chain combines TRBV29-1 with TRBJ2-2; D is undetermined. Germline lookup yields CDR1 SQVTM and CDR2 ANQGSEA. V dropped 1 base and J dropped 0 bases, with 6 bases sitting between them. The CDR3 consists of 14 residues. CDR3 bases read: TGCAGCGTTGAAGGCGGCGCGAACACCGGGGAG. Translating it yields CSVEGGANTGE. The whole CDR3 sequence is CSVEGGANTGELFF.

Its frequency marks this clone as medium-sized. With the read ending 3 residues before the CDR3 end, the germline J gene is used to fill in that end. V is TRBV5-1 and J is TRBJ1-5; a possible D gene is TRBD1 (6 bases). CDR3 length: 17 residues. The V end lost 0 bases, the J end lost 1 base, and 14 bases lay between the germline ends. Germline V gene sequence: CDR1 SGHRS, CDR2 YFSETQ. The CDR3 spells CASSLDRVLWSNQPQHF. The DNA read from the CDR3 is TGCGCCAGCAGCTTGGACAGGGTGTTATGGAGCAATCAGCCC.

This clone is deemed medium-sized (0.01 to 0.1%) by its frequency. Read coverage stops 3 residues before the CDR3 terminus; the germline J gene supplies the remainder. The chain employs TRBV4-1 and TRBJ1-5, with a tentative D call TRBD1 (6 bases). V gave up 1 base and J gave up 7 bases, with 11 bases separating them. Germline V gene sequence: CDR1 MGHRA, CDR2 YSYEKL. The CDR3 spans 14 residues. The CDR3: CASSQVARGQPQHF. Partial CDR3 DNA: TGCGCCAGCAGCCAAGTTGCCAGGGGACAGCCC.

This clone ranks as medium-sized in terms of frequency. The CDR3 end falls 3 residues outside the read, so it is completed with the germline J gene. The V and J genes are TRBV7-2 and TRBJ1-4; perhaps TRBD1 as D (5 bases). Between the trimmed V and J ends, which lost 1 base and 10 bases, there was a span of 13 bases. The CDR3 covers 14 residues. The germline gives CDR1 SGHTA, CDR2 FQGNSA. The sequenced part of the CDR3 DNA is TGTGCCAGCAGCTTAGGAGGGGCCGTCGGAAAA. This codes for CASSLGGAVGK. Given in full, the CDR3 is CASSLGGAVGKLFF.

This clone is medium-sized (0.01 to 0.1%) by frequency. Read sequence stops 3 residues before the CDR3 end, and the germline J gene provides the missing end. The chain links TRBV4-1 to TRBJ2-2; 8 nucleotides line up with TRBD1. V trimming: 3 bases; J trimming: 2 bases; junction bases outside the gene matches: 8. CDR1 and CDR2 from the germline V gene are MGHRA and YSYEKL. This CDR3 region has 17 residues. Incomplete CDR3 DNA: TGCGCCAGCAGCCACCCTAGGACAGGGAAAAACACCGGGGAG. This encodes CASSHPRTGKNTGE. The entire CDR3 protein reads CASSHPRTGKNTGELFF.

Judged by frequency, this clone is large. The sequenced fragment ends 3 residues before the CDR3 boundary, so the rest is inferred from the germline J gene. The same CDR3 arises from other DNA sequences in this sample as well. This chain connects TRBV7-2 to TRBJ1-5, with D possibly matching TRBD1 (5 bases). The germline CDR1 and CDR2 sequences are SGHTA and FQGNSA. Trimming stripped 5 bases from V and 4 bases from J, with 9 bases between. The CDR3 sequence is 13 residues long. CDR3 protein: CASSLRGNQPQHF. The DNA read from the CDR3 is TGTGCCAGCAGCCTACGGGGGAATCAGCCC. Full variable domain (outside the CDR3, taken from reference TRBV7-2 and TRBJ1-5): GAGVSQSPSNKVTEKGKDVELRCDPISGHTALYWYRQSLGQGLEFLIYFQGNSAPDKSGLPSDRFSAERTGGSVSTLTIQRTQQEDSAVYLCASSLRGNQPQHFGDGTRLSIL.

Measured by frequency, this clone is medium-sized. The read is 3 residues too short to cover the CDR3 end, so that end is filled in from the germline J gene. V usage is TRBV6-7 and J usage is TRBJ2-1; D may be TRBD2 (5 bases). TRBV6-7 is sorted into the ORF group, with uncertain function. The length of the CDR3 is 14 residues. The V end was cut by 6 bases, the J end by 9 bases, with 18 bases between. The DNA read from the CDR3 is TGTGCCAGCAGCCTCCCCGAGAGGGCAGGTGAG. Translating gives CASSLPERAGE. In full, the CDR3 reads CASSLPERAGEQFF.

This clone is called medium-sized based on its frequency. From the germline J gene comes the end of the CDR3, since the read stops 3 residues before it. The V gene is TRBV20-1, the J gene TRBJ2-7; 10 nucleotides line up with TRBD2. This CDR3 has 16 amino acids. Germline V lookup: CDR1 DFQATT, CDR2 SNEGSKA (reference sequence). With 5 bases clipped from V and 5 bases from J, the junction kept 15 bases outside the gene matches. CDR3: CSAPPPEREGYHEQYF. Partial CDR3 DNA: TGCAGTGCTCCCCCTCCCGAGCGGGAGGGCTACCACGAG.

As concerns this clone: The read gets to within 3 residues of the CDR3 end, and the germline J gene fills in the rest. This rearrangement joins TRBV3-1 (or the pseudogene TRBV3-2) to TRBJ1-2; D perhaps matches TRBD1 (5 bases). The length of the CDR3 is 14 residues. The V end was cut by 4 bases, the J end by 2 bases, with 11 bases between. The V gene's germline CDR1 is LGHDT and CDR2 YNNKEL (reference sequence). This CDR3 is CASSRGHSNYGYTF. The CDR3 DNA, read in part, is TGTGCCAGCAGCCGCGGACACAGCAACTATGGC.

This clone is deemed medium-sized by its frequency. Coverage ceases 3 residues before the CDR3 finishes, and the germline J gene fills in the end. V and J are TRBV7-9 and TRBJ2-3; possible D gene TRBD1, 6 bases. Per the germline V gene, CDR1 is SEHNR and CDR2 is FQNEAQ (reference sequence). This CDR3 is 15 amino acids long. Trimming shortened V by 3 bases and J by 0 bases, and 10 bases separated the two germline ends. CDR3 protein: CASSFGQTSTDTQYF. Incomplete CDR3 DNA: TGTGCCAGCAGCTTTGGACAGACTAGCACAGATACG. Full variable domain (outside the CDR3, taken from reference TRBV7-9 and TRBJ2-3): DTGVSQNPRHKITKRGQNVTFRCDPISEHNRLYWYRQTLGQGPEFLTYFQNEAQLEKSRLLSDRFSAERPKGSFSTLEIQRTEQGDSAMYLCASSFGQTSTDTQYFGPGTRLTVL.

This clone is classed as large by frequency. The CDR3 end is not reached by the read, which stops 3 residues before it; the germline J gene fills it in. The rearrangement uses TRBV20-1 and TRBJ2-7, with unresolved D. This CDR3 has 15 amino acids. Germline V gene sequence: CDR1 DFQATT, CDR2 SNEGSKA (reference sequence). V was clipped by 2 bases and J by 2 bases, with 16 bases between them. The CDR3 sequence is CSARSRSVAAYEQYF. Partial CDR3 DNA: TGCAGTGCTAGAAGTAGGTCGGTGGCGGCCTACGAG.

By frequency, this clone is large. Sequencing ends 3 residues short of the CDR3 end; the germline J gene provides the rest. V gene TRBV28 combines with J gene TRBJ2-5; 14 positions agree with TRBD2. Trimming removed 5 bases from V and 3 bases from J; junction bases left unmatched: 5. The CDR3 has 16 amino acids. CDR1 is MDHEN and CDR2 is SYDVKM in the germline V gene. CDR3 amino acids: CASSPGLAGEEETQYF. The part of the CDR3 DNA that was read is TGTGCCAGCAGTCCGGGACTAGCGGGAGAGGAAGAGACC.

By frequency, this clone registers large. The CDR3 extends 3 residues past the end of the read, so its final part is completed from the germline J gene. The chain couples TRBV29-1 to TRBJ1-3; D uncertain. Germline V CDR1 and CDR2: SQVTM, ANQGSEA. Trimming pared 6 bases from V and 0 bases from J, leaving 12 bases between. The CDR3 is 14 residues long. Partial CDR3 DNA: TGCAGCGTCGATCCCCAGAGCTCTGGAAACACC. It codes for CSVDPQSSGNT. The entire CDR3 is CSVDPQSSGNTIYF.

Measured by frequency, this clone is medium-sized. The observed sequence ends 3 residues before the CDR3 terminus, with the missing tail filled in from the germline J gene. V gene TRBV5-1 combines with J gene TRBJ1-1; possible D gene TRBD1, 6 bases. This CDR3 spans 16 amino acids. Germline-derived CDR1 and CDR2 are SGHRS and YFSETQ. The CDR3 region is CASSLAGGRGLGEAFF. Partial CDR3 DNA: TGCGCCAGCAGCTTGGCGGGGGGCCGCGGGTTAGGAGAA.

Regarding this clone: Read data end 3 residues before the CDR3 end; the end is taken from the germline J gene. The rearrangement joins TRBV27 to TRBJ2-1; 9 bases agree with TRBD1. J gave up 8 bases and V 2 bases, and 4 bases lay outside the gene matches. This CDR3 has 14 residues. Per germline, CDR1 MNHEY and CDR2 SMNVEV (reference sequence). The CDR3 DNA, read in part, is TGTGCCAGCAGTTTAGGGGACAGGGTCCATGAG. Its protein product is CASSLGDRVHE. The CDR3 in its entirety is CASSLGDRVHEQFF.

A note on this clone: The sequence runs out 3 residues before the end of the CDR3; the remainder is reconstructed from the germline J gene. The chain has TRBV18 and TRBJ1-1; 10 positions match TRBD1. CDR1 and CDR2 from the germline V gene are KGHSH and LQKENI. This CDR3 region has 17 residues. The CDR3 loop reads CASSREPPGQGSYEAFF. The covered CDR3 bases are TGTGCCAGCTCCCGCGAACCCCCGGGACAGGGGTCCTACGAG.

This clone is labeled medium-sized based on frequency. Read sequence stops 3 residues before the CDR3 end, and the germline J gene provides the missing end. The V gene is TRBV12-3 or TRBV12-4, the J gene TRBJ2-2; 10 positions match TRBD1. The ends lost 6 bases at V and 7 bases at J; junction bases unmatched: 11. The CDR3 runs 16 residues. CDR3 protein: CASSLVDRGRSGELFF. Incomplete CDR3 DNA: TGTGCCAGCAGCCTGGTCGACAGGGGGCGTAGCGGGGAG.

In terms of frequency, this clone is medium-sized. The sequenced fragment ends 3 residues before the CDR3 boundary, so the rest is inferred from the germline J gene. The chain uses TRBV20-1 and TRBJ2-1; TRBD2 is a possible D gene (5 bases). Germline V gives CDR1 DFQATT, CDR2 SNEGSKA (reference sequence). This CDR3 region has 12 residues. Partial CDR3 DNA: TGCAGCCTCTTCCGGGGTTACAATGAG. Translation gives CSLFRGYNE. The CDR3, in full, reads CSLFRGYNEQFF.

In terms of frequency, this clone is medium-sized (0.01 to 0.1%). The read stops 3 residues short of the end of the CDR3; the missing end is completed from the germline J gene. The V gene is TRBV10-3, the J gene TRBJ2-3, with 15 bases fitting TRBD2. With V trimmed by 6 bases and J by 5 bases, 6 bases remained unmatched. Germline V gene data show CDR1 as ENHRY and CDR2 as SYGVKD. This CDR3 has 16 amino acids. Incomplete CDR3 DNA: TGTGCCATCAGGGGGACTAGCGGGAGGTGGATAGATACG. It codes for CAIRGTSGRWIDT. From start to end, the CDR3 is CAIRGTSGRWIDTQYF.

As regards this clone: The CDR3 is cut off 3 residues early in the read; its end comes from the germline J gene. The chain carries TRBV19 and TRBJ1-1; 8 nucleotides align to TRBD1. The CDR3 length is 14 residues. In germline, CDR1 is LNHDA, CDR2 SQIVND (reference sequence). Incomplete CDR3 DNA: TGTGCCAGTAGTGAGACAGGGGTTTATCAGCCC. This sequence encodes CASSETGVYQP. The CDR3 as a whole reads CASSETGVYQPAFF.

By frequency, this clone registers medium-sized. The sequenced fragment ends 3 residues before the CDR3 boundary, so the rest is inferred from the germline J gene. V is TRBV19 and J is TRBJ2-1; possible D gene TRBD2, 5 bases. Trimming removed 0 bases from V and 6 bases from J, with 12 bases in between. From germline, CDR1 is LNHDA and CDR2 SQIVND (reference sequence). This CDR3 comprises 15 residues. This chain's CDR3 is CASSIERVGANEQFF. CDR3 bases read: TGTGCCAGTAGTATAGAGCGGGTCGGCGCCAATGAG.

Concerning this clone itself: The CDR3 is cut off 3 residues early in the read; its end comes from the germline J gene. The chain carries TRBV15 and TRBJ2-2; 9 bases are a match to TRBD1. Germline CDR1 is LNHNV and CDR2 is YYDKDF (reference sequence). J was trimmed by 9 bases and V by 1 base; bases with no gene match: 9. The CDR3 runs to 16 residues. The CDR3 loop reads CATSRGGKTGGRELFF. CDR3 DNA, as far as it was read: TGTGCCACCAGCAGAGGCGGAAAGACAGGGGGGAGGGAG.

By frequency, this clone registers medium-sized. The CDR3 end falls 3 residues outside the read, so it is completed with the germline J gene. This chain connects TRBV5-1 to TRBJ2-7, with TRBD2 identical over 10 bases. The CDR3 totals 17 residues. Germline assignment: CDR1 SGHRS and CDR2 YFSETQ. Trimming removed 1 base from V and 2 bases from J; junction bases left unmatched: 9. This chain's CDR3 is CASSLNSGRLLTYEQYF. Partial CDR3 DNA: TGCGCCAGCAGCTTGAATAGCGGGAGGCTGCTGACCTACGAG.

This clone is identified as medium-sized (0.01 to 0.1%) from frequency. The CDR3 extends 3 residues past the end of the read, so its final part is completed from the germline J gene. The chain has TRBV19 and TRBJ1-2; weak D call: TRBD1 (6 bases). CDR3 length equals 14 residues. CDR1 is LNHDA and CDR2 is SQIVND in the germline V gene (reference sequence). The CDR3: CASSSTGGAGGYTF. CDR3 DNA, as far as it was read: TGTGCCAGTAGTTCGACGGGGGGCGCAGGGGGC.

This clone is identified as medium-sized from frequency. With the read ending 3 residues before the CDR3 end, the germline J gene is used to fill in that end. The gene calls are TRBV5-1 and TRBJ2-7, with TRBD2 identical over 13 bases. Germline CDR1 SGHRS, CDR2 YFSETQ. The CDR3 has 16 amino acids. The V and J ends lost 0 bases and 2 bases, in that order; junction bases with no gene match: 2. The covered CDR3 bases are TGCGCCAGCAGCTTGGGGACTAGCGGGGGACCCTACGAG. It codes for CASSLGTSGGPYE. In full, the CDR3 is CASSLGTSGGPYEQYF.

In terms of frequency, this clone is medium-sized. The DNA ends 3 residues before the CDR3 does, and the rest of the CDR3 is filled in from the germline J gene. The V and J genes are TRBV12-3 or TRBV12-4 and TRBJ2-3; D ambiguous. Between the trimmed V and J ends, which lost 1 base and 2 bases, there was a span of 13 bases. The CDR3 spans 16 residues. The covered CDR3 bases are TGTGCCAGCAGTTTAGGACGGCGGATCGTCACAGATACG. As protein: CASSLGRRIVTDT. The whole CDR3 protein is CASSLGRRIVTDTQYF.

By frequency, this clone is medium-sized. The read falls 3 residues short of the CDR3 end, and the missing part is taken from the germline J gene. This chain joins TRBV20-1 and TRBJ1-1; 7 bases fit TRBD1. The V and J ends lost 6 bases and 5 bases, in that order; junction bases with no gene match: 6. This CDR3 contains 12 residues. Germline V gene sequence: CDR1 DFQATT, CDR2 SNEGSKA (reference sequence). The CDR3 reads CSALTGQTEAFF. The CDR3 DNA, read in part, is TGCAGTGCCCTGACAGGGCAAACTGAA.

For this clone: The read halts 3 residues ahead of the CDR3 end, with the missing end drawn from the germline J gene. The chain carries TRBV3-1 (or the pseudogene TRBV3-2) and TRBJ2-7; 11 nucleotides align to TRBD2. The V segment lost 8 bases and the J segment 3 bases; nucleotides outside the gene matches: 12. From germline, CDR1 is LGHDT and CDR2 YNNKEL (reference sequence). The CDR3 has 16 amino acids. The part of the CDR3 DNA that was read is TGTGCCAGCGGGCTAGCGGGAGGACGTCGTTTCTACGAG. Translated: CASGLAGGRRFYE. The full CDR3 sequence reads CASGLAGGRRFYEQYF.